Each of the 15 T cell receptor beta chains below was sequenced from the same sample in a study of Graves' ophthalmopathy and Graves' hyperthyroidism. RNA transcripts were the source from which TCR beta CDR3 regions were amplified. HTBI-primed RT-PCR formed the first round, and a multiplex PCR formed the second. From the multiplex PCR reads, TCRdb called clonotypes with MiXCR, one entry per CDR3 protein. Of 500,000 to 700,000 distinct CDR3 sequences listed, over 20% are singletons. The sample comprised peripheral blood. Receptor source: a woman aged 18-35 years with stable Graves' hyperthyroidism. Some clones in this sample may be carry-over from other donors' samples.

This clonotype was recorded many times. This rearrangement joins TRBV7-3 to TRBJ2-7; unclear D gene. The CDR3 extends over 13 amino acids. Germline V CDR1 and CDR2: SGHTA, FQGTGA. V was clipped by 5 bases and J by 3 bases, with 11 bases between them. CDR3 nucleotide sequence: TGTGCCAGCAGCCCCTCCCCGTTCTACGAGCAGTACTTC. Residues: CASSPSPFYEQYF. Together with reference TRBV7-3 and TRBJ2-7, the CDR3 gives the full variable domain: GAGVSQTPSNKVTEKGKYVELRCDPISGHTALYWYRQSLGQGPEFLIYFQGTGAADDSGLPNDRFFAVRPEGSVSTLKIQRTERGDSAVYLCASSPSPFYEQYFGPGTRLTVT.

Of note for this clonotype: The CDR3 does not close with the conserved phenylalanine or tryptophan, likely indicating a read error. The genes are TRBV7-2 and TRBJ1-5; D remains ambiguous. CDR3 length equals 12 residues. Germline CDR1 SGHTA, CDR2 FQGNSA. Trimming pared 1 base from V and 6 bases from J, leaving 4 bases between. The CDR3 DNA reads as TGTGCCAGCAGCTTAGTTGGTCAGCCCCAGCATTTG. This codes for CASSLVGQPQHL.

The sample holds many counts of this clonotype. The V call is TRBV20-1, the J call TRBJ2-5; D tentatively reads TRBD1 or TRBD2 (5 bases each). Germline V gives CDR1 DFQATT, CDR2 SNEGSKA (reference sequence). Trimming stripped 1 base from V and 3 bases from J, with 15 bases between. CDR3 length equals 15 residues. The CDR3 DNA is TGCAGTGCTAGAGGGGCAGGGCGAGGGGAAGAGACCCAGTACTTC. Translated: CSARGAGRGEETQYF.

This clonotype was observed at least ten times. The chain combines TRBV7-2 with TRBJ2-7, with D maybe TRBD2 (6 bases). With 1 base removed from V and 6 bases from J, the gap between germline ends came to 13 bases. The V gene's germline CDR1 is SGHTA and CDR2 FQGNSA. The CDR3 spans 14 residues. The CDR3 spells CASSLGGGYSEQYF. In DNA form, the CDR3 reads TGTGCCAGCAGCTTAGGAGGAGGGTACAGCGAGCAGTACTTC.

This clonotype occurred many times. The V and J genes are TRBV5-1 and TRBJ2-2; 10 bases line up with TRBD2. Germline V gene lookup returns CDR1 SGHRS and CDR2 YFSETQ. Trimming removed 4 bases from V and 5 bases from J; junction bases left unmatched: 26. The CDR3 sequence is 22 residues long. The CDR3 sequence is CASSLLRPTSGHPYTRTGELFF. The CDR3, as DNA: TGCGCCAGCAGCCTCCTCCGTCCGACTAGCGGGCACCCTTACACGAGAACCGGGGAGCTGTTTTTT.

The CDR3 nucleotides read TGTGCCAGCAGCGGTATCAGCTTAAGATTCTATGGCTACACCTTC. Translation: CASSGISLRFYGYTF. V gene TRBV6-1 combines with J gene TRBJ1-2; no clear D. CDR1 is MNHNS and CDR2 is SASEGT in the germline V gene. With 6 bases removed from V and 4 bases from J, the gap between germline ends came to 18 bases. The CDR3 contains 15 residues.

There are many counts of this clonotype. V usage is TRBV6-4 and J usage is TRBJ1-3, with 7 bases that match TRBD1. CDR3 size: 19 residues. Germline V gene data show CDR1 as MRHNA and CDR2 as SNTAGT. V was pared by 6 bases and J by 0 bases, with 17 bases of the junction left unmatched. CDR3 in amino acids: CASSPPRQGLFFSGNTIYF. CDR3 nucleotide sequence: TGTGCCAGCAGCCCCCCCCGACAGGGCCTTTTCTTCTCTGGAAACACCATATATTTT.

This clonotype occurred many times. The gene calls are TRBV9 and TRBJ2-5; no definite D call. The V end was cut by 3 bases, the J end by 2 bases, with 11 bases between. The CDR3 extends over 14 amino acids. Germline V gives CDR1 SGDLS, CDR2 YYNGEE. The CDR3 loop reads CASSARATQETQYF. In nucleotides, the CDR3 is TGTGCCAGCAGCGCCCGGGCTACACAAGAGACCCAGTACTTC.

The V gene is TRBV20-1, the J gene TRBJ2-7; 11 positions agree with TRBD2. Germline assignment: CDR1 DFQATT and CDR2 SNEGSKA (reference sequence). With V trimmed by 6 bases and J by 6 bases, 10 bases remained unmatched. This CDR3 spans 14 amino acids. As DNA, the CDR3 is TGCAGTGCGAGGACTAGCGGGTTGTTAGGCGAGCAGTACTTC. Residues: CSARTSGLLGEQYF.

The CDR3 sequence: CATGQGGRETYEQYF. As DNA, the CDR3 is TGTGCCACCGGACAGGGCGGGAGGGAAACCTACGAGCAGTACTTC. This chain links TRBV2 with TRBJ2-7; possible D gene TRBD2, 9 bases. This CDR3 is 15 amino acids long. V was pared by 10 bases and J by 2 bases, with 21 bases between. Germline values: CDR1 SNHLY, CDR2 FYNNEI.

In this sample, this clonotype turned up a few times. The chain links TRBV5-6 to TRBJ2-7, with 13 positions matching TRBD2. J was trimmed by 2 bases and V by 1 base; bases with no gene match: 15. Germline CDR1 is SGHDT and CDR2 is YYEEEE. This CDR3 is 20 amino acids long. Here the CDR3 DNA reads TGTGCCAGCAGCTTGACCGGAGCGCCCGGACTAGCGGGAGACCCCTACGAGCAGTACTTC. Protein product: CASSLTGAPGLAGDPYEQYF.

This clonotype was seen ten or more times. V is TRBV6-5 and J is TRBJ2-6; D is possibly TRBD1 (5 bases). V was shortened by 7 bases and J by 2 bases, with 12 bases between the two germline ends. CDR3 length equals 15 residues. Germline V gene sequence: CDR1 MNHEY, CDR2 SVGAGI. CDR3 in DNA: TGTGCCAGCATGGTGGGCAGGGCTGGGGCCAACGTCCTGACTTTC. Translated: CASMVGRAGANVLTF.

This clonotype was seen a few times. The gene calls are TRBV28 and TRBJ2-7; D might be TRBD1 or TRBD2, each matching 5 bases. CDR1 is MDHEN, CDR2 SYDVKM, per germline. Between the trimmed V and J ends, which lost 5 bases and 3 bases, there was a span of 14 bases. The CDR3 contains 14 residues. DNA of the CDR3: TGTGCCAGCAGTCACGGGACCAAAGACTACGAGCAGTACTTC. Translating it yields CASSHGTKDYEQYF.

This clonotype has at least ten counts. The gene calls are TRBV6-5 and TRBJ1-1; D gene ambiguous. The CDR3 sequence is 14 residues long. Germline-derived CDR1 and CDR2 are MNHEY and SVGAGI. V shed 3 bases and J shed 8 bases, with 16 bases lying between them. The CDR3 sequence is CASSYNLKPTEAFF. DNA of the CDR3: TGTGCCAGCAGTTATAATCTCAAGCCCACCGAAGCTTTCTTT.

The rearrangement links TRBV19 to TRBJ2-4; weak D call: TRBD1 (5 bases). This CDR3 is 12 amino acids long. Germline CDR1 LNHDA, CDR2 SQIVND (reference sequence). Trimming cost V 6 bases and J 9 bases, with 12 bases left between them. The CDR3 DNA sequence: TGTGCCAGTAGCCAGGGTTCTGGCATTCAGTACTTC. Residues: CASSQGSGIQYF.